The following is a T cell receptor (beta chain) sequence with its context. As yet, its antigen is unknown. V lost 2 bases and J lost 6, with 20 bases in between. Germline V lookup: CDR1 LGHDT, CDR2 YNNKEL (reference sequence). This CDR3 region has 16 residues. Using RNA transcripts, the TCR beta CDR3 regions were amplified. Investigators did first-round RT-PCR with HTBI primers, then second-round multiplex PCR. From the multiplex PCR reads, TCRdb called clonotypes with MiXCR, one entry per CDR3 protein. The sample contains 400,000 to 450,000 distinct CDR3 sequences, around a fifth of which appear only once. The data are from a study of Graves' ophthalmopathy and Graves' hyperthyroidism. General observations from the study: A majority of expanded thyroid clonotypes exceeding 0.001 frequency were likewise present in blood.

The receptor was isolated from a woman younger than 35 with stable Graves' hyperthyroidism. Sequenced: peripheral blood. V usage is TRBV3-1 and J usage is TRBJ2-7, with D perhaps matching TRBD2 (5 bases). Here the CDR3 DNA reads TGTGCCAGCAGCCAACAATACCTATCGGGATTGGGCGAGCAGTACTTC. This gives the protein CASSQQYLSGLGEQYF.